This TCR beta chain was recovered during a study of blood T cell repertoires in COVID-19. The overall study: Sources were T cells, B-cell-depleted T cells, or PBMCs; the material itself was cDNA or gDNA.

Clones were sequenced by immunoSEQ multiplex PCR, and TCRdb holds only the in-frame ones, with some missing. This table holds around 290,000 clones, 88% found once. Germline assignment: CDR1 MGHRA and CDR2 YSYEKL. V was shortened by 1 base and J by 2 bases, with 13 bases between the two germline ends. This CDR3 has 16 residues. The material sequenced was PBMCs or T cells enriched from blood (not recorded which). This clonotype originated in a woman in her sixties in a cohort exposed to, infected with or recovered from COVID-19 (not recorded which). The chain is built from TRBV4-1 and TRBJ2-3; no reliable D call. The CDR3 DNA follows: TGCGCCAGCAGCCAAGGGGCTACTCCCATCACAGATACGCAGTATTTT. Translating it yields CASSQGATPITDTQYF.